What follows is one TCR beta chain and its context. This clonotype was counted between two and nine times. Its antigen is currently not known. No base-level quality is on record; no much larger clone is a single base apart. TCR alpha and beta chain libraries were amplified separately from the second PCR step onward. Donor CMV status was determined by IFNgamma production from CD4+ T cells after overnight stimulation of fresh PBMCs with CMV viral lysate. Using Miltenyi beads, CD4 T cells were first positively selected, and CD8 T cells were then positively selected from the CD4-negative fraction. After staining for CD3, CD4, CD8, CD45RA, CD27 and a live/dead dye, cells were sorted on a BD Aria II into four subsets based on CD45RA and CD27. Blood was obtained from a few healthy volunteers, and the blood from each volunteer was fractionated into CD4 and CD8 T cells and subsequently into four differentiation subsets. Around 110 ml of peripheral blood was taken from each donor, and PBMC were separated by density-gradient centrifugation on Ficoll-Paque PLUS. After sorting, cells were lysed in RLT buffer, RNA was extracted using a Qiagen RNeasy kit, and the extracted RNA was stored at -80 degrees C.

The method behind the library was UMI-ligation and nested PCR. To cover both TRBC1 and TRBC2, the beta constant-region primer consisted of an equimolar mix of two oligonucleotides. T4 RNA ligase 1 ligated a single-stranded oligonucleotide carrying the SP2 primer and a 12-nucleotide UMI to the cDNA 3' end. Four rounds of PCR, combining the SP2 primer with nested alpha and beta constant-region primers, were used to amplify the ligated cDNA. Incubation of the ligation reaction lasted roughly 18-24 hours at 16 degrees C. To avoid over-amplification, PCR2 was usually performed as a SYBR Green qPCR and halted once a predetermined threshold was reached. Every purification after the first one was done using Agencourt AMPure XP magnetic beads. Library amounts were measured by Qubit and library quality was assessed on a TapeStation, where the main peak was expected at around 650 bp. Pooled libraries were sequenced on an Illumina MiSeq using v2 2x251 paired-end kits, and typically roughly 0.95-2.1 million reads were obtained per sample. Each sample was pooled at around 4.2 nM, and roughly 5-7% PhiX was included to help cluster recognition. The published analysis was carried out like this. V and J genes were assigned to Demultiplexor-processed FASTQ reads by Decombinator through tag matching, with a single base-pair mismatch being allowed. Collapsinator relied on UMIs to fix sequencing errors as well as frequency errors caused by PCR heterogeneity. CDR3Translator translated TCRs and extracted CDR3s from the conserved cysteine to the FGXG phenylalanine, flagging non-productive sequences. Gini, Shannon entropy and inverse Simpson indices were computed after subsampling the repertoires to the same number of UMI-defined TCRs. Within the linear range, a power law was fitted by maximum likelihood to the distributions of clonotype abundance. Similar UMI counts, unique TCR numbers and clonal distributions were obtained with the pipeline and with MIGEC on one naive CD8 sample. In one analysis, naive TCRs also found in any memory subset of the same donor were removed from the naive repertoire. The repertoires were searched for under 7,500 CMV-associated CDR3 sequences that had been compiled from VDJdb and a published dataset. The public sequencing data were trimmed at Q25 with fastp and processed into clonotypes with MiXCR by TCRdb, which kept only in-frame beta chains. Rows with one shared CDR3 protein collapse into an entry with the most common genes and DNA. It is TCRdb's table, rather than the study itself, that gives the V and J calls and clone size. Present in this sample are 130,000 to 150,000 distinct CDR3 sequences, about a sixth of which were seen just once. The ten largest clones take up around 0.14% of the sample.

V gives up 0 bases and J gives up 4 bases, and the segment between their germline ends measures 10 bases. The CDR3 has 14 amino acids, counting the end cysteine and phenylalanine. Only the CDR3 portion is preserved as DNA: 42 bases, with reading frame beginning at the first base. CDR1 and CDR2, looked up from the germline V gene (reference sequence), are SGHNT and YYREEE. The data are from a study of naive and memory T cell subsets (dated by TCRdb to the late 2010s). Study-wide context: The study applied an open-source, UMI-based TCR alpha and beta sequencing pipeline to sorted naive and memory peripheral blood T cell subsets. The results of the functional CMV T cell responses matched the IgG serology results in every case. RNA was DNase-treated and reverse transcribed with TCR constant-region primers, mostly using SuperScript III.

Paper-wide results and their limitations: Gini index rose and Shannon and inverse Simpson diversity fell from naive through CM, EM and EMRA in both CD4 and CD8 cells. RNA-based TCR counts may be influenced by expression changes linked to T cell activation and differentiation. A few larger clonotypes were present in naive repertoires, particularly the CD8 repertoires, and these clonotypes were possibly memory cells re-expressing CD45RA. The repertoire findings for the naive and memory subsets could not be validated against a ground truth, as none was available. Single alpha or beta chain sequences, rather than paired alpha/beta receptors, were used to define clonotypes. After error correction, over 95% of naive TCR sequences appeared only once, giving much steeper abundance distributions than memory subsets. The abundance of TCRs followed a power law with an exponent that differed between naive and memory subsets yet stayed consistent across the three individuals.

This TCR was recovered from a human donor in good health. The specimen sequenced was naive CD4+ T cells from blood. The label giving this sample's cell subset or site can be read as: naive T cells, CD45RA high CD27+. The sequence is built from TRBV5-4 and TRBJ1-1; the D gene is perhaps TRBD1, on 6 matching bases. The encoded CDR3 is CASSLAGGLTEAFF. The sequence in DNA is TGTGCCAGCAGCTTGGCCGGGGGGCTCACTGAAGCTTTCTTT.